These 11 T cell receptor beta chains were sequenced from one sample in a study of T cells in Graves' hyperthyroidism and ophthalmopathy. RNA transcripts provided the source from which TCR beta CDR3 regions were amplified. During a first-round RT-PCR of the TCR CDR3, the HTBI primer set was used. MiXCR was run by TCRdb on the multiplex PCR reads, yielding one entry per CDR3 protein. Altogether hundreds of thousands of distinct CDR3 sequences are present, around 15% being singletons, with the ten largest covering about a tenth. The sequenced sample was blood. These receptors originate from a woman between 18 and 29 years old with Graves' hyperthyroidism.

The chain carries TRBV15 and TRBJ2-1; D not certain. CDR3 length: 12 residues. CDR1 is LNHNV and CDR2 is YYDKDF in the germline V gene (reference sequence). Deletions cut 1 base from V and 7 bases from J, with 5 bases between. The CDR3 DNA reads as TGTGCCACCAGCAGAGTAAGGAATGAGCAGTTCTTC. Its protein product is CATSRVRNEQFF.

This clonotype was seen repeatedly, ten times or more. The rearrangement uses TRBV20-1 and TRBJ2-5; tentative D call: TRBD1 (6 bases). V was pared by 2 bases and J by 4 bases, with 14 bases between. Germline CDR1 reads DFQATT; CDR2 reads SNEGSKA (reference sequence). The CDR3 sequence is 14 residues long. The CDR3 sequence: CSARFRGRGETQYF. CDR3 DNA: TGCAGTGCTAGATTCAGGGGCCGAGGAGAGACCCAGTACTTC.

This clonotype turned up a few times. V is TRBV29-1 and J is TRBJ2-3, with D perhaps matching TRBD1 (5 bases). Deletions cut 7 bases from V and 2 bases from J, with 7 bases between. In germline, CDR1 is SQVTM, CDR2 ANQGSEA. The CDR3 spans 11 residues. CDR3 in amino acids: CSGRATDTQYF. For the CDR3, the DNA is TGCAGCGGCAGGGCCACAGATACGCAGTATTTT.

This clonotype was seen repeatedly, ten times or more. The rearrangement joins TRBV2 to TRBJ2-4; possibly TRBD2 for D (5 bases). The length of the CDR3 is 14 residues. V was shortened by 6 bases and J by 6 bases, with 15 bases between the two germline ends. The germline V gene encodes CDR1 SNHLY and CDR2 FYNNEI. The CDR3 sequence: CASRSWSGRNIQYF. The CDR3 coding sequence is TGTGCCAGCAGGTCCTGGAGCGGACGAAACATTCAGTACTTC.

Worth noting for this clonotype: A much more abundant neighbour one base away suggests this may be a read error. Without the conserved terminal phenylalanine or tryptophan, this CDR3 likely stems from a read error. The chain links TRBV20-1 to TRBJ2-7; TRBD1 agrees at 8 bases. Per germline, CDR1 DFQATT and CDR2 SNEGSKA (reference sequence). The V and J ends lost 6 bases and 2 bases, in that order; junction bases with no gene match: 9. The CDR3 runs 14 residues. The CDR3 DNA follows: TGCAGTGCGGAGGACAGGGAGGTCACCTACGAGCAGTACCTC. It specifies CSAEDREVTYEQYL.

This clonotype came up many times. The genes are TRBV7-2 and TRBJ1-1, with a weak D call TRBD1 (6 bases). Trimming shortened V by 5 bases and J by 5 bases, and 18 bases separated the two germline ends. Germline CDR1 is SGHTA and CDR2 is FQGNSA. The length of the CDR3 is 15 residues. CDR3 protein: CASSRRVGGGTEAFF. Written as DNA, the CDR3 is TGTGCCAGCAGCCGTCGGGTAGGGGGTGGGACTGAAGCTTTCTTT.

This clonotype was counted many times. The rearrangement links TRBV6-5 to TRBJ2-1; D remains ambiguous. CDR3 length: 13 amino acids. The V end was cut by 2 bases, the J end by 10 bases, with 12 bases between. CDR1 and CDR2 (germline): MNHEY, SVGAGI. The CDR3 here is CASSYARLGEQFF. CDR3 in DNA: TGTGCCAGCAGTTACGCCAGGCTTGGGGAGCAGTTCTTC.

Many counts were recorded for this clonotype. The chain combines TRBV2 with TRBJ1-5; a weak D match, TRBD1 (5 bases). V was shortened by 5 bases and J by 4 bases, with 6 bases between the two germline ends. This CDR3 region has 12 residues. Germline-derived CDR1 and CDR2 are SNHLY and FYNNEI. The CDR3 coding sequence is TGTGCCAGCAGTTCAGGGAATCAGCCCCAGCATTTT. Its translation: CASSSGNQPQHF. The complete variable domain, with remaining parts taken from reference TRBV2 and TRBJ1-5, reads EPEVTQTPSHQVTQMGQEVILRCVPISNHLYFYWYRQILGQKVEFLVSFYNNEISEKSEIFDDQFSVERPDGSNFTLKIRSTKLEDSAMYFCASSSGNQPQHFGDGTRLSIL.

This clonotype was counted only a few times. This chain uses TRBV7-9 with TRBJ2-7, with 7 nucleotides matching TRBD1. The CDR3 is 16 amino acids. V lost 1 base, J lost 4 bases, and 10 bases stayed unmatched. From germline, CDR1 is SEHNR and CDR2 FQNEAQ (reference sequence). The CDR3 DNA reads as TGTGCCAGCAGCTTAGGTACCGGGACAGCCCAATACGAGCAGTACTTC. Its translation: CASSLGTGTAQYEQYF.

The sample holds many counts of this clonotype. The V call is TRBV28, the J call TRBJ2-7; maybe TRBD2 (6 bases). V was trimmed by 5 bases and J by 0 bases, leaving 14 bases between them. CDR1 and CDR2 (germline): MDHEN, SYDVKM. The CDR3 contains 15 residues. The CDR3 reads CASSTSSASSYEQYF. The CDR3 DNA follows: TGTGCCAGCAGTACCTCTAGCGCGAGCTCCTACGAGCAGTACTTC.

This clonotype was counted a few times. The chain couples TRBV7-9 to TRBJ2-7; 8 bases agree with TRBD2. Germline CDR1 SEHNR, CDR2 FQNEAQ (reference sequence). V lost 1 base, J lost 6 bases, and 11 bases stayed unmatched. The CDR3 extends over 16 amino acids. CDR3 residues: CASSLGTQAGVLEQYF. CDR3 in DNA: TGTGCCAGCAGCTTAGGAACTCAAGCGGGAGTGCTCGAGCAGTACTTC.